The 28 T cell receptor beta chains presented below share a single source sample, sequenced in a study of cytomegalovirus exposure and HLA in healthy donors. Primers included in the PCR were 60 Vbeta and 13 Jbeta primers. TCRdb's table, derived via immunoSEQ multiplex PCR, lists solely in-frame clones and lacks some. Here the sample spans 110,000 to 150,000 clones, nearly 85% being singletons. The sequenced material came from PBMCs. These receptors came from a male donor in good health and CMV-seronegative.

The chain employs TRBV28 and TRBJ2-5; D gene ambiguous. The end of the DNA aligns better with TRBJ2-7, so the J call may be wrong. This CDR3 is built from 15 residues. The germline V gene encodes CDR1 MDHEN and CDR2 SYDVKM. Here the CDR3 reads CASRAGTSPPYEQYF. CDR3 bases: TGTGCCAGCAGGGCAGGAACCTCCCCTCCCTACGAGCAGTACTTC.

This chain links TRBV28 with TRBJ2-7, with 7 bases lining up with TRBD1. Germline CDR1 reads MDHEN; CDR2 reads SYDVKM. CDR3 length equals 16 residues. V lost 3 bases, J lost 2 bases, and 10 bases stayed unmatched. The CDR3 is CASSLRGRPGAYEQYF. In nucleotides, the CDR3 is TGTGCCAGCAGTTTGAGGGGGCGGCCAGGGGCCTACGAGCAGTACTTC.

Remarks on this clone: Additional DNA sequences in this sample encode the identical CDR3. The rearrangement uses TRBV7-8 and TRBJ1-1; 8 bases match TRBD1. CDR1 and CDR2 (germline): SGHVS, FQNEAQ. The CDR3 loop spans 14 amino acids. Trimming cost V 4 bases and J 0 bases; bases outside gene matches: 1. CDR3 residues: CASSSQGVNTEAFF. CDR3 DNA: TGTGCCAGCAGCTCACAGGGGGTGAACACTGAAGCTTTCTTT. Full variable domain (outside the CDR3, taken from reference TRBV7-8 and TRBJ1-1): GAGVSQSPRYKVAKRGQDVALRCDPISGHVSLFWYQQALGQGPEFLTYFQNEAQLDKSGLPSDRFFAERPEGSVSTLKIQRTQQEDSAVYLCASSSQGVNTEAFFGQGTRLTVV.

This rearrangement joins TRBV28 to TRBJ1-2; no reliable D call. Germline loops: CDR1 MDHEN, CDR2 SYDVKM. Trimming took off 3 bases at V and 2 bases at J, with 7 bases between the two ends. This CDR3 has 13 amino acids. Here the CDR3 DNA reads TGTGCCAGCAGTTTTGGGCAGAACTATGGCTACACCTTC. It is translated as CASSFGQNYGYTF.

The chain uses TRBV27 and TRBJ1-1, with 7 positions matching TRBD1. Germline lookup yields CDR1 MNHEY and CDR2 SMNVEV (reference sequence). The CDR3 covers 12 residues. The V segment lost 9 bases and the J segment 3 bases; nucleotides outside the gene matches: 4. CDR3 loop: CARGQYHTEAFF. The CDR3 region has the DNA TGTGCCAGGGGACAGTATCACACTGAAGCTTTCTTT.

This chain links TRBV27 with TRBJ1-2; TRBD1 aligns across 7 bases. The CDR3 consists of 14 residues. V was pared by 6 bases and J by 4 bases, with 8 bases of the junction left unmatched. CDR1 is MNHEY, CDR2 SMNVEV, per germline (reference sequence). The CDR3 region has the DNA TGTGCCAGCAGGACGGGACAGAGCCTCTATGGCTACACCTTC. This sequence encodes CASRTGQSLYGYTF.

V usage is TRBV27 and J usage is TRBJ2-5; 8 nucleotides line up with TRBD1. The length of the CDR3 is 14 residues. Germline CDR1 and CDR2: MNHEY and SMNVEV (reference sequence). V was pared by 5 bases and J by 4 bases, with 6 bases of the junction left unmatched. The DNA for the CDR3 is TGTGCCAGCAGTCGTGGACAGGGCGGAGAGACCCAGTACTTC. It specifies CASSRGQGGETQYF.

The chain combines TRBV25-1 with TRBJ2-7; 10 nucleotides agree with TRBD1. V dropped 2 bases and J dropped 3; count of bases not matched to a gene: 7. Germline V lookup: CDR1 MGHDK, CDR2 SYGVNS. This CDR3 has 16 amino acids. CDR3 amino acids: CASSETFRTGGYEQYF. CDR3 coding DNA: TGTGCCAGCAGTGAAACCTTCCGGACAGGGGGCTACGAGCAGTACTTC.

V is TRBV11-3 and J is TRBJ2-1; D not certain. Deletions cut 3 bases from V and 0 bases from J, with 15 bases between. The CDR3 consists of 17 residues. Germline lookup yields CDR1 SGHNT and CDR2 YENEEA. The CDR3 DNA reads TGTGCCAGCAGCTTTGGTCCCCAATCGAGCTCCTACAATGAGCAGTTCTTC. It is translated as CASSFGPQSSSYNEQFF.

The chain couples TRBV15 to TRBJ1-2; 7 nucleotides line up with TRBD1. The ends lost 5 bases at V and 8 bases at J; junction bases unmatched: 17. This CDR3 has 16 residues. The germline CDR1 and CDR2 sequences are LNHNV and YYDKDF (reference sequence). The CDR3 here is CATSRQGTEGLDGYTF. The CDR3 DNA is TGTGCCACCAGCCGACAGGGTACAGAGGGCCTAGACGGCTACACCTTC. The full variable domain, rest sourced from reference TRBV15 and TRBJ1-2, is DAMVIQNPRYQVTQFGKPVTLSCSQTLNHNVMYWYQQKSSQAPKLLFHYYDKDFNNEADTPDNFQSRRPNTSFCFLDIRSPGLGDTAMYLCATSRQGTEGLDGYTFGSGTRLTVV.

The chain employs TRBV25-1 and TRBJ2-5, with D possibly being TRBD1 (5 bases). Per the germline V gene, CDR1 is MGHDK and CDR2 is SYGVNS. The CDR3 spans 13 residues. The V gene lost 7 bases and the J gene lost 0 bases, with 9 bases spanning the gap. This chain's CDR3 is CASTDSHQETQYF. The CDR3 DNA sequence: TGTGCCAGCACCGACAGTCACCAAGAGACCCAGTACTTC. The full variable domain, in which reference TRBV25-1 and TRBJ2-5 provide the parts outside the CDR3, is EADIYQTPRYLVIGTGKKITLECSQTMGHDKMYWYQQDPGMELHLIHYSYGVNSTEKGDLSSESTVSRIRTEHFPLTLESARPSHTSQYLCASTDSHQETQYFGPGTRLLVL.

This sequence joins TRBV29-1 and TRBJ1-2; D uncertain. This CDR3 has 14 residues. Trimming pared 6 bases from V and 9 bases from J, leaving 23 bases between. Per the germline V gene, CDR1 is SQVTM and CDR2 is ANQGSEA. The CDR3, as DNA: TGCAGCGTGGGCGGGTCGCCCTTTGAAGGAAGCTACACCTTC. Amino acids: CSVGGSPFEGSYTF.

The rearrangement uses TRBV28 and TRBJ2-1, with D perhaps matching TRBD1 (6 bases). The germline V and J ends were trimmed by 3 bases and 0 bases, with 15 bases remaining between them. Germline V CDR1 and CDR2: MDHEN, SYDVKM. The CDR3 runs 17 residues. CDR3 residues: CASSFRGSLSSYNEQFF. In DNA form, the CDR3 reads TGTGCCAGCAGTTTCAGGGGCAGTTTAAGCTCCTACAATGAGCAGTTCTTC.

This clone has only a few counts. J is TRBJ2-1 and V is TRBV19; D is uncertain. The V gene lost 3 bases and the J gene lost 5 bases, with 8 bases spanning the gap. Germline assignment: CDR1 LNHDA and CDR2 SQIVND (reference sequence). The CDR3 is 13 residues long. The DNA of the CDR3 is TGTGCCAGTAGTATGGTCAGAAACAATGAGCAGTTCTTC. This gives the protein CASSMVRNNEQFF.

This clone was picked up a small number of times. The chain employs TRBV2 and TRBJ2-7; 8 bases line up with TRBD1. The CDR3 is 13 amino acids. Germline CDR1 SNHLY, CDR2 FYNNEI. Unmatched junction bases numbered 6, after V lost 6 bases and J lost 5 bases. The CDR3 DNA reads TGTGCCAGCAGGCCCAGGACAGGGAACGAGCAGTACTTC. Translating gives CASRPRTGNEQYF.

The chain couples TRBV6-6 to TRBJ2-3; the match to TRBD2 covers 11 bases. CDR1 and CDR2 (germline): MNHNY, SVGAGI (reference sequence). V dropped 4 bases and J dropped 0; count of bases not matched to a gene: 0. The length of the CDR3 is 15 residues. The CDR3 sequence is CASSWTSGSTDTQYF. The DNA of the CDR3 is TGTGCCAGCAGTTGGACTAGCGGGAGCACAGATACGCAGTATTTT.

The chain employs TRBV5-1 and TRBJ2-3, with 14 bases aligning to TRBD2. The CDR3 extends over 19 amino acids. J lost 3 bases, V lost 2 bases, and 11 bases had no gene match. Germline lookup yields CDR1 SGHRS and CDR2 YFSETQ. This CDR3 is CASSFSQTGLAGVTDTQYF. The CDR3, as DNA: TGCGCCAGCAGCTTCTCTCAAACGGGACTAGCGGGAGTGACAGATACGCAGTATTTT.

The V gene is TRBV2, the J gene TRBJ2-3; 9 positions match TRBD2. V was clipped by 6 bases and J by 7 bases; unmatched bases: 11. The CDR3 is made up of 15 amino acids. From germline, CDR1 is SNHLY and CDR2 FYNNEI. CDR3 in DNA: TGTGCCAGCAGAACGACTAGCGGTCTTCGAAATACGCAGTATTTT. It translates to CASRTTSGLRNTQYF. Using reference TRBV2 and TRBJ2-3 for the parts outside the CDR3, the full variable domain is EPEVTQTPSHQVTQMGQEVILRCVPISNHLYFYWYRQILGQKVEFLVSFYNNEISEKSEIFDDQFSVERPDGSNFTLKIRSTKLEDSAMYFCASRTTSGLRNTQYFGPGTRLTVL.

DNA of the CDR3: TGTGCCAGCAGGGGGACAGGACGAGGCGATGAGCAGTTCTTC. Its translation: CASRGTGRGDEQFF. The rearrangement joins TRBV6-1 to TRBJ2-1; 8 bases fit TRBD1. J gave up 8 bases and V 6 bases, and 9 bases lay outside the gene matches. The V gene's germline CDR1 is MNHNS and CDR2 SASEGT. This CDR3 contains 14 residues.

V gene TRBV29-1 combines with J gene TRBJ2-5, with D tentatively TRBD2 (6 bases). CDR1 SQVTM and CDR2 ANQGSEA come from the germline V gene. The V end lost 7 bases, the J end lost 3 bases, and 12 bases lay between the germline ends. The CDR3 covers 12 residues. The CDR3 spells CSAEPGEETQYF. The CDR3 DNA reads as TGCAGCGCTGAGCCGGGGGAAGAGACCCAGTACTTC.

The chain recombines TRBV5-4 with TRBJ2-3, with 15 nucleotides matching TRBD2. The germline V gene encodes CDR1 SGHNT and CDR2 YYREEE (reference sequence). V was pared by 5 bases and J by 3 bases, with 10 bases of the junction left unmatched. There are 18 residues in the CDR3. CDR3 amino acids: CASSPFGLAGGETDTQYF. The CDR3 DNA reads TGTGCCAGCAGTCCCTTCGGACTAGCGGGGGGGGAGACAGATACGCAGTATTTT.

The V and J genes are TRBV5-6 and TRBJ2-2; possible D gene TRBD1, 6 bases. Germline V gene sequence: CDR1 SGHDT, CDR2 YYEEEE. Trimming left V 0 bases short and J 2 bases short, with 8 bases between. The CDR3 is 15 residues long. CDR3 region: CASSLGTVNTGELFF. For the CDR3, the DNA is TGTGCCAGCAGCTTGGGGACAGTAAACACCGGGGAGCTGTTTTTT.

This sequence joins TRBV5-6 and TRBJ2-3, with TRBD1 matching 8 bases. The germline gives CDR1 SGHDT, CDR2 YYEEEE. V dropped 1 base and J dropped 4; count of bases not matched to a gene: 11. The CDR3 runs to 17 residues. The CDR3 DNA sequence: TGTGCCAGCAGCTTGTATGCAGGGACAGGCCCCCCAGATACGCAGTATTTT. Its translation: CASSLYAGTGPPDTQYF.

This rearrangement joins TRBV4-1 to TRBJ1-1; D gene ambiguous. The CDR3 extends over 16 amino acids. V was shortened by 4 bases and J by 1 base, with 16 bases between the two germline ends. CDR1 MGHRA and CDR2 YSYEKL come from the germline V gene. For the CDR3, the DNA is TGCGCCAGCAGCCCAACGGGATTAAGAAGGAACACTGAAGCTTTCTTT. It translates to CASSPTGLRRNTEAFF.

This sequence joins TRBV28 and TRBJ2-4, with D possibly being TRBD1 (6 bases). The CDR3 consists of 11 residues. Trimming took 2 bases from V and 15 from J, leaving 11 bases between them. CDR1 is MDHEN, CDR2 SYDVKM, per germline. The CDR3 region has the DNA TGTGCCAGCAGTTTAGGGGGCCCCCGGTACTTC. Its protein product is CASSLGGPRYF.

The gene calls are TRBV11-2 and TRBJ1-1; D call uncertain. CDR1 is SGHAT, CDR2 FQNNGV, per germline. There are 13 residues in the CDR3. Trimming removed 1 base at V and 8 bases at J, with 11 bases between. The chain's CDR3 is CASSLARNYEAFF. Here the CDR3 DNA reads TGTGCCAGCAGCTTAGCACGAAACTACGAAGCTTTCTTT.

The chain recombines TRBV13 with TRBJ2-3; tentatively, D is TRBD2 (6 bases). Germline CDR1 and CDR2: PRHDT and FYEKMQ (reference sequence). The CDR3 runs 15 residues. V was clipped by 6 bases and J by 3 bases, with 16 bases between them. CDR3 amino acids: CASSAPGRGTDTQYF. DNA of the CDR3: TGTGCCAGCAGTGCCCCGGGACGGGGGACAGATACGCAGTATTTT.

The chain combines TRBV9 with TRBJ2-1; 10 bases match TRBD2. The CDR3 has 16 residues. The junction had 11 bases not matched to a gene; V was cut back by 3 bases and J by 8 bases. Germline V lookup: CDR1 SGDLS, CDR2 YYNGEE. The CDR3 loop is CASSEGPLAGVDEQFF. For the CDR3, the DNA is TGTGCCAGCAGCGAGGGCCCTCTAGCGGGAGTGGATGAGCAGTTCTTC.